The 21 T cell receptor beta chains below were found in one sample sequenced in a study of T cells in Graves' hyperthyroidism and ophthalmopathy. Using RNA transcripts as the source, TCR beta CDR3 regions were amplified. HTBI primers were employed in a first-round RT-PCR of the TCR CDR3. TCRdb processed the multiplex PCR reads anew with MiXCR; each CDR3 protein has one entry. This sample yields around 300,000 distinct CDR3 sequences, of which approximately 14% are seen a single time; roughly 24% belongs to the top ten. Sequencing used blood. Receptor source: a woman aged 30 to 39 with Graves' hyperthyroidism.

At least ten counts were recorded for this clonotype. The chain links TRBV20-1 to TRBJ2-7; D ambiguous. Trimming cost V 0 bases and J 3 bases, with 12 bases left between them. The CDR3 totals 14 residues. The germline gives CDR1 DFQATT, CDR2 SNEGSKA (reference sequence). CDR3 coding DNA: TGCAGTGCTAGAGATCTGCGGAAAAACTACGAGCAGTACTTC. This codes for CSARDLRKNYEQYF.

This clonotype was found many times. The chain links TRBV28 to TRBJ2-7, with D maybe TRBD1 (6 bases). Germline values: CDR1 MDHEN, CDR2 SYDVKM. With 1 base removed from V and 3 bases from J, the gap between germline ends came to 19 bases. CDR3 length: 17 amino acids. The CDR3, as DNA: TGTGCCAGCAGTTTATTGGTGGACAGCCTTACCCGCTACGAGCAGTACTTC. It is translated as CASSLLVDSLTRYEQYF.

V and J are TRBV20-1 and TRBJ2-1; 8 bases are shared with TRBD2. The ends lost 5 bases at V and 0 bases at J; junction bases unmatched: 6. This CDR3 spans 15 amino acids. Germline V gene data show CDR1 as DFQATT and CDR2 as SNEGSKA (reference sequence). CDR3 residues: CSADPGTSSYNEQFF. In DNA, the CDR3 is TGCAGTGCTGACCCCGGGACTAGCTCCTACAATGAGCAGTTCTTC.

This clonotype was detected many times. The rearrangement joins TRBV10-3 to TRBJ1-2, with D maybe TRBD1 (5 bases). The CDR3 is 13 amino acids. The germline V gene has CDR1 ENHRY and CDR2 SYGVKD. The V and J ends lost 8 bases and 2 bases respectively, with 12 bases between them. CDR3 sequence reads: CAIGRQGNYGYTF. The CDR3 nucleotides read TGTGCCATCGGTCGGCAGGGAAACTATGGCTACACCTTC.

This clonotype was observed at least ten times. The chain carries TRBV28 and TRBJ1-4; TRBD1 might be the D (6 bases). V shed 5 bases and J shed 4 bases, with 14 bases lying between them. Germline loops: CDR1 MDHEN, CDR2 SYDVKM. The CDR3 is 15 amino acids. CDR3 nucleotide sequence: TGTGCCAGCAGTCTCTCGGACAGATTTAATGAAAAACTGTTTTTT. Translated: CASSLSDRFNEKLFF.

This clonotype was detected a few times. The genes are TRBV5-1 and TRBJ1-6; D possibly corresponds to TRBD1 (6 bases). CDR1 SGHRS and CDR2 YFSETQ come from the germline V gene. The CDR3 is made up of 14 amino acids. Deletions cut 4 bases from V and 7 bases from J, with 12 bases between. The CDR3 loop is CASSTDRLNSPLHF. In DNA, the CDR3 is TGCGCCAGCAGCACTGACAGGCTAAATTCACCCCTCCACTTT.

There are many counts of this clonotype. V is TRBV2 and J is TRBJ1-1; D gene ambiguous. Between the trimmed V and J ends, which lost 5 bases and 2 bases, there was a span of 6 bases. The germline gives CDR1 SNHLY, CDR2 FYNNEI. The CDR3 is 12 amino acids. CDR3 in DNA: TGTGCCAGCAGTTACGACAACACTGAAGCTTTCTTT. This sequence encodes CASSYDNTEAFF.

This clonotype was seen a handful of times. Given a much more abundant clone one base away, this may be a read error. The rearrangement joins TRBV20-1 to TRBJ2-7; D is tentatively TRBD1 or TRBD2 (5 bases each). The V gene lost 2 bases and the J gene lost 9 bases, with 17 bases spanning the gap. There are 13 residues in the CDR3. From germline, CDR1 is DFQATT and CDR2 SNEGSKA (reference sequence). The CDR3, as DNA: TGCAGTGCTAGATTAGGAGCGTGGGACGCGCAGTACTTC. Amino acid sequence: CSARLGAWDAQYF.

This clonotype turned up a few times. This chain links TRBV5-6 with TRBJ1-5; the D gene is possibly TRBD1 (5 bases). Germline values: CDR1 SGHDT, CDR2 YYEEEE. V was trimmed by 2 bases and J by 4 bases, leaving 10 bases between them. The CDR3 loop spans 14 amino acids. CDR3: CASSFRGPNQPQHF. The CDR3 DNA is TGTGCCAGCAGCTTCCGGGGACCTAATCAGCCCCAGCATTTT.

This clonotype was observed at least ten times. The chain uses TRBV12-3 or TRBV12-4 and TRBJ2-7; possibly TRBD2 for D (6 bases). Trimming cost V 3 bases and J 2 bases, with 23 bases left between them. The CDR3 has 18 residues. The CDR3 DNA is TGTGCCAGCAGTTTTAGACGGGGAGGCCTAGCCGACCCCTACGAGCAGTACTTC. Translation: CASSFRRGGLADPYEQYF.

This clonotype was counted many times. The chain carries TRBV30 and TRBJ2-1; a possible D gene is TRBD1 (5 bases). This CDR3 is 15 amino acids long. V was clipped by 5 bases and J by 4 bases, with 18 bases between them. CDR1 and CDR2 from the germline V gene are GTSNPN and SVGIG (reference sequence). In DNA, the CDR3 is TGTGCCTGGTCGGAAGGCCAGGGTTCGTACAATGAGCAGTTCTTC. It specifies CAWSEGQGSYNEQFF. Drawing the rest from reference TRBV30 and TRBJ2-1, the complete variable domain is SQTIHQWPATLVQPVGSPLSLECTVEGTSNPNLYWYRQAAGRGLQLLFYSVGIGQISSEVPQNLSASRPQDRQFILSSKKLLLSDSGFYLCAWSEGQGSYNEQFFGPGTRLTVL.

This sequence joins TRBV6-5 and TRBJ2-1; a weak D match, TRBD2 (6 bases). Germline V gene lookup returns CDR1 MNHEY and CDR2 SVGAGI. Trimming took off 0 bases at V and 0 bases at J, with 12 bases between the two ends. The CDR3 covers 17 residues. The CDR3 sequence is CASSYSPGESSYNEQFF. CDR3 nucleotides: TGTGCCAGCAGTTACTCGCCGGGGGAGAGCTCCTACAATGAGCAGTTCTTC.

Worth noting for this clonotype: No conserved phenylalanine or tryptophan is present at the end of the CDR3, so a read error is the likely explanation. This chain connects TRBV5-4 to TRBJ2-1, with TRBD2 matching over 8 bases. This CDR3 has 18 residues. V trimming: 3 bases; J trimming: 5 bases; junction bases outside the gene matches: 16. Germline V gives CDR1 SGHNT, CDR2 YYREEE (reference sequence). CDR3 nucleotide sequence: TGTGCCAGCAGCTGGGAATCGGGACTTCCGGGGGGGGACAATGAGCAGTTCTGC. This codes for CASSWESGLPGGDNEQFC.

In its sample, this clonotype was seen many times. The V call is TRBV11-2, the J call TRBJ1-1; no clear D gene. The length of the CDR3 is 14 residues. CDR1 and CDR2 from the germline V gene are SGHAT and FQNNGV. V lost 4 bases to trimming and J lost 4 bases, with 13 bases between them. The CDR3, as DNA: TGTGCCAGCAGCTCGAGGGCCGGGGTCACTGAAGCTTTCTTT. Its translation is CASSSRAGVTEAFF. Together with reference TRBV11-2 and TRBJ1-1, the CDR3 gives the full variable domain: EAGVAQSPRYKIIEKRQSVAFWCNPISGHATLYWYQQILGQGPKLLIQFQNNGVVDDSQLPKDRFSAERLKGVDSTLKIQPAKLEDSAVYLCASSSRAGVTEAFFGQGTRLTVV.

The rearrangement joins TRBV20-1 to TRBJ2-5; the D is unclear. V was pared by 7 bases and J by 5 bases, with 17 bases between. Germline-derived CDR1 and CDR2 are DFQATT and SNEGSKA (reference sequence). The CDR3 totals 13 residues. CDR3 sequence (DNA): TGCAGTGGCAGAGGTGGAAACGGGGAGACCCAGTACTTC. Amino acid sequence: CSGRGGNGETQYF.

CDR3 DNA sequence: TGCAGCGTTCAACTAGCGGGAGACCAAGTGGGCGAGCAGTACTTC. Its protein is CSVQLAGDQVGEQYF. The chain is built from TRBV29-1 and TRBJ2-7; 11 bases map to TRBD2. The length of the CDR3 is 15 residues. Trimming at V came to 5 bases and at J to 6 bases, leaving 12 bases not matched to a gene. From germline, CDR1 is SQVTM and CDR2 ANQGSEA.

This clonotype came up many times. This chain joins TRBV20-1 and TRBJ1-1; weak D call: TRBD1 (6 bases). CDR1 and CDR2 (germline): DFQATT, SNEGSKA (reference sequence). Trimming stripped 5 bases from V and 2 bases from J, with 12 bases between. This CDR3 contains 13 residues. CDR3 amino acids: CSADGGQNTEAFF. DNA of the CDR3: TGCAGTGCTGACGGGGGGCAAAACACTGAAGCTTTCTTT.

This clonotype was seen more than once but under ten times. The rearrangement links TRBV18 to TRBJ1-3, with no clear D. Germline loops: CDR1 KGHSH, CDR2 LQKENI. Trimming stripped 4 bases from V and 2 bases from J, with 6 bases between. The CDR3 loop spans 13 amino acids. DNA for the CDR3: TGTGCCAGCTCACGAGAAGCTGGAAACACCATATATTTT. Translating gives CASSREAGNTIYF. Combining the CDR3 with reference TRBV18 and TRBJ1-3 gives the whole variable domain NAGVMQNPRHLVRRRGQEARLRCSPMKGHSHVYWYRQLPEEGLKFMVYLQKENIIDESGMPKERFSAEFPKEGPSILRIQQVVRGDSAAYFCASSREAGNTIYFGEGSWLTVV.

V is TRBV10-3 and J is TRBJ2-1; the D gene is possibly TRBD1 (5 bases). V was clipped by 5 bases and J by 0 bases, with 8 bases between them. Germline CDR1 and CDR2: ENHRY and SYGVKD. The CDR3 covers 14 residues. As DNA, the CDR3 is TGTGCCATCAGTAGGGGTGTCTCCTACAATGAGCAGTTCTTC. Translating it yields CAISRGVSYNEQFF.

Only a few counts were recorded for this clonotype. The rearrangement joins TRBV28 to TRBJ2-3; D possibly matches TRBD1 or TRBD2 (5 bases each). V lost 8 bases to trimming and J lost 0 bases, with 18 bases between them. Germline CDR1 is MDHEN and CDR2 is SYDVKM. This CDR3 has 16 amino acids. The CDR3 sequence is CASGAGSRASTDTQYF. CDR3 nucleotide sequence: TGTGCCAGCGGGGCAGGGAGCCGTGCTAGCACAGATACGCAGTATTTT.

This clonotype showed up many times. The chain has TRBV19 and TRBJ1-1; tentatively, D is TRBD1 (6 bases). The V and J ends lost 5 bases and 4 bases respectively, with 20 bases between them. The CDR3 consists of 16 residues. CDR1 LNHDA and CDR2 SQIVND come from the germline V gene (reference sequence). Here the CDR3 reads CASSDSQGARATEAFF. CDR3 sequence (DNA): TGTGCCAGTAGTGACTCACAGGGAGCGCGAGCCACTGAAGCTTTCTTT.